This T cell receptor beta chain originates from a study of OX40 agonist ivuxolimab in advanced cancers. Germline V gene lookup returns CDR1 SGHNT and CDR2 YYREEE (reference sequence). With 1 base removed from V and 0 bases from J, the gap between germline ends came to 8 bases. CDR3 length: 15 amino acids. TCRdb keeps only in-frame clones here, not all; method: immunoSEQ multiplex PCR. The sample has 15,000 to 20,000 clones; roughly 84% are singletons. Material: CD4+ or CD8+ T cells sorted from blood, obtained in a trial of the OX40 agonist ivuxolimab. This TCR was recovered from an adult with an advanced solid tumor such as melanoma, head and neck, liver or kidney cancer. The rearrangement uses TRBV5-4 and TRBJ2-1; D ambiguous. CDR3 region: CASSLPWSSYNEQFF. Here the CDR3 DNA reads TGTGCCAGCAGCTTGCCATGGAGCTCCTACAATGAGCAGTTCTTC.